Following are 32 T cell receptor beta chains from one sample sequenced in a study of response to subunit inactivated influenza vaccine. Via MiXCR, TCRdb re-called the RT-PCR reads, giving one row per CDR3 protein. The data contain roughly 630,000 distinct CDR3 sequences, roughly 15% of them singletons. The sequenced sample was PBMCs from blood, obtained roughly 2 weeks before vaccination. The receptors were sampled from a man between 45 and 60 years old who received an inactivated influenza vaccine.

This clonotype was seen a handful of times. The CDR3, as DNA: TGTGCCAGCAGTTTTTCTACGGCAGAAGAGACCCAGTACTTC. Translation: CASSFSTAEETQYF. The rearrangement links TRBV12-3 or TRBV12-4 to TRBJ2-5; the D is unclear. The CDR3 length is 14 residues. V was shortened by 3 bases and J by 3 bases, with 11 bases between the two germline ends.

The CDR3 is CSANRGPSGGEQYF. The CDR3 DNA reads as TGCAGTGCAAACCGTGGGCCCAGCGGGGGCGAGCAGTACTTC. The chain links TRBV20-1 to TRBJ2-7, with 8 nucleotides matching TRBD2. V lost 6 bases, J lost 6 bases, and 13 bases stayed unmatched. The CDR3 contains 14 residues. Germline CDR1 reads DFQATT; CDR2 reads SNEGSKA (reference sequence).

The rearrangement joins TRBV11-2 to TRBJ2-3, with D possibly being TRBD2 (5 bases). CDR1 is SGHAT and CDR2 is FQNNGV in the germline V gene. The CDR3 runs to 16 residues. The ends were cut back, 2 bases at V and 0 bases at J, with 12 bases in the middle. CDR3 in amino acids: CASSLQLRGSTDTQYF. The CDR3 nucleotides read TGTGCCAGCAGCTTACAGCTCCGAGGGAGCACAGATACGCAGTATTTT.

This clonotype came up many times. The rearrangement uses TRBV29-1 and TRBJ2-7, with 8 bases lining up with TRBD1. CDR3 size: 13 residues. Germline V gene sequence: CDR1 SQVTM, CDR2 ANQGSEA. The CDR3 sequence is CSAGTGNTYEQYF. The CDR3 DNA reads TGCAGTGCCGGGACAGGCAATACCTACGAGCAGTACTTC.

The chain couples TRBV11-2 to TRBJ2-7, with 9 bases matching TRBD2. The CDR3 totals 16 residues. The germline V gene encodes CDR1 SGHAT and CDR2 FQNNGV. The junction had 8 bases not matched to a gene; V was cut back by 5 bases and J by 0 bases. The CDR3 region has the DNA TGTGCCAGCAGCCCCCGACTAGCGGAGATCTCCTACGAGCAGTACTTC. Translated, it gives CASSPRLAEISYEQYF.

In this sample, this clonotype turned up a few times. In DNA form, the CDR3 reads TGTGCCAGCAGCGTAGAGCTCGGGGCGGGAATGAACACTGAAGCTTTCTTT. Protein sequence: CASSVELGAGMNTEAFF. The chain couples TRBV5-5 to TRBJ1-1; perhaps TRBD1 as D (5 bases). This CDR3 spans 17 amino acids. Trimming removed 4 bases from V and 0 bases from J, with 19 bases in between. CDR1 and CDR2 (germline): SGHKS, YYEKEE (reference sequence).

This clonotype was observed a handful of times. The V call is TRBV11-1, the J call TRBJ1-4, with D perhaps TRBD1 (6 bases). Trimming shortened V by 5 bases and J by 0 bases, and 13 bases separated the two germline ends. CDR3 size: 16 residues. Germline lookup yields CDR1 SGHAT and CDR2 FQDESV (reference sequence). CDR3 nucleotides: TGTGCCAGCAGCCGGGGGACAACCGCAACTAATGAAAAACTGTTTTTT. Its protein product is CASSRGTTATNEKLFF.

The rearrangement joins TRBV4-1 to TRBJ2-2; perhaps TRBD1 as D (6 bases). Germline V gene data show CDR1 as MGHRA and CDR2 as YSYEKL. The CDR3 has 16 amino acids. The V end lost 0 bases, the J end lost 5 bases, and 13 bases lay between the germline ends. The CDR3 nucleotides read TGCGCCAGCAGCCAAGATGCAGGGGCGCTGACCGGGGAGCTGTTTTTT. This gives the protein CASSQDAGALTGELFF.

This chain links TRBV20-1 with TRBJ2-3; possibly TRBD2 for D (6 bases). V lost 3 bases and J lost 1, with 11 bases in between. Germline assignment: CDR1 DFQATT and CDR2 SNEGSKA (reference sequence). The CDR3 loop spans 14 amino acids. CDR3 protein: CSASGGFGTDTQYF. CDR3 nucleotide sequence: TGCAGTGCTAGTGGGGGGTTCGGCACAGATACGCAGTATTTT.

This clonotype has more than one count but fewer than ten. The chain is built from TRBV5-5 and TRBJ2-7; D tentatively reads TRBD1 or TRBD2 (5 bases each). The length of the CDR3 is 15 residues. Looked up from germline, CDR1 is SGHKS and CDR2 is YYEKEE (reference sequence). V was cut by 2 bases and J by 3 bases, with 15 bases left in between. Here the CDR3 reads CASSLTPGSNYEQYF. DNA of the CDR3: TGTGCCAGCAGCTTAACCCCAGGGAGTAACTACGAGCAGTACTTC.

V usage is TRBV29-1 and J usage is TRBJ2-7; 8 bases agree with TRBD1. Per germline, CDR1 SQVTM and CDR2 ANQGSEA. J was trimmed by 1 base and V by 4 bases; bases with no gene match: 3. CDR3 size: 13 residues. This chain's CDR3 is CSVGRGLSYEQYF. CDR3 bases: TGCAGCGTTGGCAGGGGGCTGTCCTACGAGCAGTACTTC.

In its sample, this clonotype was seen a few times. The chain carries TRBV20-1 and TRBJ2-5; TRBD1 matches 7 bases. Trimming removed 3 bases from V and 2 bases from J; junction bases left unmatched: 9. Germline V gene lookup returns CDR1 DFQATT and CDR2 SNEGSKA (reference sequence). This CDR3 is built from 15 residues. CDR3 loop: CSARRWGQFQETQYF. The CDR3 region has the DNA TGCAGTGCTAGGAGATGGGGACAGTTTCAAGAGACCCAGTACTTC.

This clonotype was counted ten times or more. This chain joins TRBV29-1 and TRBJ1-3; no clear D gene. Germline assignment: CDR1 SQVTM and CDR2 ANQGSEA. Trimming left V 6 bases short and J 4 bases short, with 7 bases between. This CDR3 is built from 11 residues. The CDR3 loop is CSVGKGNTIYF. CDR3 sequence (DNA): TGCAGCGTCGGGAAAGGAAACACCATATATTTT.

This clonotype was recorded at least ten times. This sequence joins TRBV20-1 and TRBJ2-7; 7 positions agree with TRBD2. Germline loops: CDR1 DFQATT, CDR2 SNEGSKA (reference sequence). The CDR3 length is 12 residues. The junction had 7 bases not matched to a gene; V was cut back by 4 bases and J by 7 bases. The chain's CDR3 is CSAKTSPVEQYF. The CDR3 DNA reads TGCAGTGCTAAGACTAGCCCTGTTGAGCAGTACTTC.

This clonotype has only a few counts. V usage is TRBV12-3 or TRBV12-4 and J usage is TRBJ2-7; TRBD1 matches 8 bases. With 6 bases clipped from V and 3 bases from J, the junction kept 7 bases outside the gene matches. The CDR3 runs 14 residues. The CDR3 region is CASRTGTGRYEQYF. The CDR3 coding sequence is TGTGCCAGCAGGACCGGGACAGGACGCTACGAGCAGTACTTC.

At least ten counts were recorded for this clonotype. The V gene is TRBV5-1, the J gene TRBJ2-7; D might be TRBD1 or TRBD2, each matching 5 bases. Trimming stripped 7 bases from V and 2 bases from J, with 13 bases between. CDR3 length: 13 residues. The germline V gene encodes CDR1 SGHRS and CDR2 YFSETQ. CDR3 sequence: CASRRDGTYEQYF. The DNA of the CDR3 is TGCGCCAGCCGCCGGGACGGGACCTACGAGCAGTACTTC.

This clonotype showed up just a few times. This chain links TRBV3-1 with TRBJ2-7; the D call may be TRBD1 or TRBD2 (5 bases each). V lost 3 bases, J lost 6 bases, and 18 bases lay in between. From germline, CDR1 is LGHDT and CDR2 YNNKEL (reference sequence). The CDR3 consists of 15 residues. This CDR3 reads CASSHQGPRKSEQYF. CDR3 sequence (DNA): TGTGCCAGCAGCCACCAGGGACCCCGGAAGAGCGAGCAGTACTTC.

The V and J genes are TRBV11-2 and TRBJ2-7, with D unclear. V was shortened by 0 bases and J by 3 bases, with 24 bases between the two germline ends. The CDR3 is 19 residues long. Germline CDR1 SGHAT, CDR2 FQNNGV. The CDR3 loop is CASSLDLAWPTPSNYEQYF. DNA for the CDR3: TGTGCCAGCAGCTTAGATCTGGCGTGGCCGACCCCGAGCAACTACGAGCAGTACTTC. The full variable domain, with the rest looked up from reference TRBV11-2 and TRBJ2-7, is EAGVAQSPRYKIIEKRQSVAFWCNPISGHATLYWYQQILGQGPKLLIQFQNNGVVDDSQLPKDRFSAERLKGVDSTLKIQPAKLEDSAVYLCASSLDLAWPTPSNYEQYFGPGTRLTVT.

The rearrangement joins TRBV7-9 to TRBJ2-2; a weak D match, TRBD2 (6 bases). Trimming pared 5 bases from V and 2 bases from J, leaving 15 bases between. The CDR3 runs to 16 residues. Germline CDR1 SEHNR, CDR2 FQNEAQ (reference sequence). CDR3 protein: CASSAPPGLNTGELFF. CDR3 DNA: TGTGCCAGCAGCGCACCACCGGGACTCAACACCGGGGAGCTGTTTTTT.

This clonotype was recorded many times. V usage is TRBV5-1 and J usage is TRBJ2-7; no definite D call. The V and J ends lost 0 bases and 5 bases respectively, with 9 bases between them. Germline CDR1 SGHRS, CDR2 YFSETQ. The CDR3 consists of 13 residues. The CDR3 nucleotides are TGCGCCAGCAGCTTGGTGTCAGAGCACGAGCAGTACTTC. It specifies CASSLVSEHEQYF.

This clonotype came up many times. The chain recombines TRBV27 with TRBJ2-1; 9 bases align to TRBD2. With V trimmed by 6 bases and J by 4 bases, 7 bases remained unmatched. The CDR3 length is 15 residues. Germline lookup yields CDR1 MNHEY and CDR2 SMNVEV (reference sequence). The CDR3 sequence: CASSLSLAGYNEQFF. The CDR3 DNA is TGTGCCAGCAGCTTAAGTCTAGCGGGGTACAATGAGCAGTTCTTC.

The V call is TRBV2, the J call TRBJ2-1; tentatively, D is TRBD2 (6 bases). Germline assignment: CDR1 SNHLY and CDR2 FYNNEI. The CDR3 consists of 15 residues. V gave up 6 bases and J gave up 0 bases, with 12 bases separating them. This chain's CDR3 is CASRATRSSYNEQFF. CDR3 DNA sequence: TGTGCCAGCAGGGCGACTAGGAGCTCCTACAATGAGCAGTTCTTC.

This rearrangement joins TRBV20-1 to TRBJ2-3; 10 bases fit TRBD2. The V and J ends lost 5 bases and 9 bases, in that order; junction bases with no gene match: 2. Germline V gives CDR1 DFQATT, CDR2 SNEGSKA (reference sequence). The CDR3 contains 11 residues. As DNA, the CDR3 is TGCAGTGCTCAGACTAGCGGGACGCAGTATTTT. It encodes CSAQTSGTQYF.

The chain couples TRBV4-2 to TRBJ2-1, with 9 bases aligning to TRBD2. Germline assignment: CDR1 LGHNA and CDR2 YNFKEQ. The CDR3 covers 15 residues. V lost 3 bases to trimming and J lost 5 bases; unmatched junction nucleotides: 5. CDR3 sequence: CASSQELAGNNEQFF. The CDR3 coding sequence is TGTGCCAGCAGCCAGGAGCTAGCGGGAAACAATGAGCAGTTCTTC.

There are a few counts of this clonotype. The rearrangement uses TRBV9 and TRBJ2-2, with 8 positions matching TRBD2. Per germline, CDR1 SGDLS and CDR2 YYNGEE. V was pared by 7 bases and J by 1 base, with 6 bases of the junction left unmatched. There are 15 residues in the CDR3. The CDR3 here is CASSNGTRNTGELFF. Here the CDR3 DNA reads TGTGCCAGCTCAAACGGGACTAGGAACACCGGGGAGCTGTTTTTT.

This clonotype turned up a few times. The genes are TRBV29-1 and TRBJ2-4; 9 bases map to TRBD1. Trimming at V came to 3 bases and at J to 8 bases, leaving 2 bases not matched to a gene. Germline CDR1 and CDR2: SQVTM and ANQGSEA. The CDR3 covers 12 residues. The CDR3 nucleotides are TGCAGCGTTGAGACAGGGGGGGACATTCAGTACTTC. Protein product: CSVETGGDIQYF.

The genes are TRBV7-6 and TRBJ2-7; 9 positions agree with TRBD2. The CDR3 loop spans 15 amino acids. Germline assignment: CDR1 SGHVS and CDR2 FNYEAQ. The trim removed 0 bases at V and 3 bases at J, leaving 3 bases unmatched. The CDR3 sequence is CASSLAASGVYEQYF. The CDR3 region has the DNA TGTGCCAGCAGCTTAGCTGCTAGCGGGGTCTACGAGCAGTACTTC.

At least ten counts were recorded for this clonotype. The V call is TRBV20-1, the J call TRBJ1-1, with D tentatively TRBD1 (6 bases). The germline gives CDR1 DFQATT, CDR2 SNEGSKA (reference sequence). The CDR3 has 15 residues. The V end was cut by 0 bases, the J end by 1 base, with 12 bases between. The DNA for the CDR3 is TGCAGTGCTAGAGATCACTACAGGGCGAACACTGAAGCTTTCTTT. Translated, it gives CSARDHYRANTEAFF.

V gene TRBV20-1 combines with J gene TRBJ2-7, with a possible D match to TRBD2 (6 bases). The CDR3 runs to 12 residues. Germline V lookup: CDR1 DFQATT, CDR2 SNEGSKA (reference sequence). Trimming left V 5 bases short and J 6 bases short, with 14 bases between. Here the CDR3 DNA reads TGCAGTGCTGGGCGGGGAGGAATCGAGCAGTACTTC. Translating it yields CSAGRGGIEQYF.

This clonotype was detected only a few times. The V gene is TRBV7-6, the J gene TRBJ2-1; TRBD2 matches 14 bases. The CDR3 runs 16 residues. With 5 bases clipped from V and 8 bases from J, the junction kept 8 bases outside the gene matches. CDR1 and CDR2 (germline): SGHVS, FNYEAQ. DNA of the CDR3: TGTGCCAGCAGCCTCCGACTAGCGGGGGGGAATTATGAGCAGTTCTTC. It specifies CASSLRLAGGNYEQFF. The full variable domain, in which reference TRBV7-6 and TRBJ2-1 provide the parts outside the CDR3, is GAGVSQSPRYKVTKRGQDVALRCDPISGHVSLYWYRQALGQGPEFLTYFNYEAQQDKSGLPNDRFSAERPEGSISTLTIQRTEQRDSAMYRCASSLRLAGGNYEQFFGPGTRLTVL.

The sample holds a few counts of this clonotype. The genes are TRBV4-1 and TRBJ2-5; 10 bases line up with TRBD2. The J segment lost 4 bases and the V segment lost 5 bases, leaving 7 bases of the junction unmatched. Germline-derived CDR1 and CDR2 are MGHRA and YSYEKL. The CDR3 length is 15 residues. DNA for the CDR3: TGCGCCAGCAGCAGATGGGCTAGCGGGGGAGAGACCCAGTACTTC. It translates to CASSRWASGGETQYF.

The gene calls are TRBV7-9 and TRBJ1-2, with a tentative D call TRBD1 (6 bases). The germline V and J ends were trimmed by 5 bases and 5 bases, with 15 bases remaining between them. CDR1 and CDR2 from the germline V gene are SEHNR and FQNEAQ (reference sequence). The CDR3 is 14 residues long. The CDR3 DNA sequence: TGTGCCAGCAGCATTCGGGGGCGAGAGTATGGCTACACCTTC. It yields the protein CASSIRGREYGYTF.